The 5 T cell receptor beta chains below were found in one sample sequenced in a study of blood T cells in healthy people across ages. A second PCR, run for roughly 7 to 12 cycles, used a sample-barcoded 5' primer plus a J-beta primer mix. TCRdb reanalysed the 5' RACE reads using MiXCR and keeps one entry per CDR3 protein. The sample includes some 640,000 distinct CDR3 sequences, approximately 30% of them seen just once. Sequencing used blood. These receptors came from a woman older than 75 in good health.

Worth noting for this clonotype: The conserved phenylalanine or tryptophan normally closing the CDR3 is absent here, so this likely arose from a read error. The V gene is TRBV4-1, the J gene TRBJ1-1; no definite D call. Per germline, CDR1 MGHRA and CDR2 YSYEKL. The ends were cut back, 3 bases at V and 4 bases at J, with 9 bases in the middle. CDR3 length: 13 residues. The CDR3 bases are TGCGCCAGCAGCCACGGCAGCCTCACTGAAGCTTTCATT. The encoded protein is CASSHGSLTEAFI.

This clonotype was detected many times. This chain links TRBV9 with TRBJ2-3; 7 bases map to TRBD2. The CDR3 length is 21 residues. Germline V gene data show CDR1 as SGDLS and CDR2 as YYNGEE. V dropped 1 base and J dropped 3; count of bases not matched to a gene: 23. The CDR3 sequence is CASSVRASAGVLRVGTDTQYF. Here the CDR3 DNA reads TGTGCCAGCAGCGTACGTGCCTCCGCGGGGGTCCTTAGGGTCGGTACAGATACGCAGTATTTT.

As concerns this clonotype: A much bigger clone sits one base away, suggesting this may be a read error. The J gene is TRBJ1-2, the V gene TRBV28, with TRBD1 as a possible D gene (5 bases). CDR1 and CDR2 (germline): MDHEN, SYDVKM. The CDR3 consists of 12 residues. CDR3 nucleotides: TGTGTCAGCGGGGGGTATAACTATGGCTACACCTTC. It specifies CVSGGYNYGYTF.

The rearrangement joins TRBV6-6 to TRBJ1-2, with a tentative D call TRBD1 (6 bases). Per germline, CDR1 MNHNY and CDR2 SVGAGI (reference sequence). There are 16 residues in the CDR3. The V end was cut by 0 bases, the J end by 4 bases, with 15 bases between. CDR3 protein: CASSYSVGGVGYGYTF. In DNA form, the CDR3 reads TGTGCCAGCAGTTACTCCGTAGGGGGGGTAGGCTATGGCTACACCTTC.

This clonotype was picked up a small number of times. The J gene is TRBJ2-1, the V gene TRBV6-5; D is ambiguous. Germline V gene data show CDR1 as MNHEY and CDR2 as SVGAGI. Trimming removed 6 bases from V and 8 bases from J, with 20 bases in between. The CDR3 is 15 residues long. For the CDR3, the DNA is TGTGCCAGCAGCCAAGGTCAGACTCAAGGCTATGAGCAGTTCTTC. This gives the protein CASSQGQTQGYEQFF.